This TCR beta chain emerged from a study of blood T cell repertoires in COVID-19. Germline assignment: CDR1 MNHEY and CDR2 SMNVEV (reference sequence). V dropped 4 bases and J dropped 0 bases, with 12 bases sitting between them. The CDR3 has 15 amino acids. Per the authors' pipeline: Amplifying reference gene primers gave estimates of nucleated cell counts. The repertoire was sequenced with immunoSEQ multiplex PCR; TCRdb's copy has only in-frame clones and lacks some. D and trimming come from the DNA, and the V and J calls and clone size come from that table. Of some 260,000 clones listed, approximately 90% are singletons.

The chain uses TRBV27 and TRBJ1-1; D remains ambiguous. The material sequenced was peripheral blood. The receptor was derived from a woman under 40 with COVID-19, enrolled during active disease. In DNA form, the CDR3 reads TGTGCCAGCAGTTCCCCAGGAGGGCTGAACACTGAAGCTTTCTTT. Its protein product is CASSSPGGLNTEAFF.